A selection of T cell receptor beta chains follows, all from one sample in a study of blood T cell repertoires in COVID-19. Method: immunoSEQ multiplex PCR; TCRdb's copy keeps in-frame clones and lacks some. This table holds roughly 39,000 clones, more than 70% found once. Input material: peripheral blood. All receptors come from a man aged 60-69 years with acute or convalescent COVID-19. Each CDR3 is given with its conserved first and last residue. A D gene is named only where the DNA matches it firmly. Clone size is not always given. Where it is, it says once, few, many or a class for expanded clones.

V gene	clone size	D gene	J gene	CDR3 protein	CDR3 DNA
TRBV28	NA	NA	TRBJ2-1	CASTLGTYSLFNEQFF	TGTGCCAGCACTCTAGGGACTTACTCCCTCTTCAATGAGCAGTTCTTC
TRBV19	NA	NA	TRBJ1-3	CASIGRERSGNTIYF	TGTGCCAGTATTGGGAGGGAGCGCTCTGGAAACACCATATATTTT
TRBV28	NA	NA	TRBJ2-3	CASSSATPDTQYF	TGTGCCAGCAGTTCGGCGACTCCAGATACGCAGTATTTT
TRBV5-1	NA	NA	TRBJ2-1	CASSLARVGSLNEQFF	TGCGCCAGCAGCTTGGCGCGGGTGGGATCTCTCAATGAGCAGTTCTTC
TRBV9	NA	NA	TRBJ2-3	CASSVLTASGFTDTQYF	TGTGCCAGCAGCGTGCTTACGGCGTCAGGTTTCACAGATACGCAGTATTTT
TRBV3-1/TRBV3-2	NA	NA	TRBJ2-1	CASSQDRGEQFF	TGTGCCAGCAGCCAAGATAGGGGCGAGCAGTTCTTC
TRBV5-4	NA	NA	TRBJ1-5	CASSHGGAGQPQHF	TGTGCCAGCAGCCACGGAGGGGCTGGGCAGCCCCAGCATTTT
TRBV3-1/TRBV3-2	NA	NA	TRBJ2-5	CASSQGGLASETQYF	TGTGCCAGCAGCCAGGGGGGGCTAGCGTCCGAGACCCAGTACTTC
TRBV7-3	NA	NA	TRBJ2-1	CASGPGGGTQFF	TGTGCCAGCGGACCGGGGGGCGGGACCCAGTTCTTC
TRBV9	NA	NA	TRBJ1-5	CASSVGFGPQHF	TGTGCCAGCAGCGTGGGCTTTGGGCCCCAGCATTTT
TRBV9	NA	TRBD2	TRBJ2-1	CASSHGLAGGPEGNEQFF	TGTGCCAGCAGCCACGGACTAGCGGGAGGGCCAGAGGGTAATGAGCAGTTCTTC
TRBV7-9	NA	TRBD1	TRBJ1-6	CASSPLSGTVNSPLHF	TGTGCCAGCAGTCCTCTATCCGGGACAGTGAATTCACCCCTCCACTTT
TRBV24-1	NA	TRBD2	TRBJ2-1	CATSDPGGPSYNEQFF	TGTGCCACCAGTGATCCGGGAGGGCCCTCCTACAATGAGCAGTTCTTC
TRBV6-2/TRBV6-3	NA	NA	TRBJ2-7	CASSYRPPKANEQYF	TGTGCCAGCAGTTACAGGCCTCCTAAAGCGAACGAGCAGTACTTC
TRBV27	NA	NA	TRBJ1-2	CASSLTGNYGYTF	TGTGCCAGCAGTTTAACAGGGAACTATGGCTACACCTTC
TRBV5-1	NA	TRBD1	TRBJ1-2	CASSLGQGEGYGYTF	TGCGCCAGCAGCTTGGGACAGGGGGAAGGATATGGCTACACCTTC
TRBV5-8	NA	NA	TRBJ1-2	CASSLVQLSYYGYTF	TGTGCCAGCAGCTTGGTACAGCTATCTTATTATGGCTACACCTTC
TRBV5-1	NA	NA	TRBJ1-4	CASRGGNDEKLFF	TGCGCCAGCAGAGGGGGAAACGATGAAAAACTGTTTTTT
TRBV7-5	NA	NA	TRBJ2-2	CARFTSGTRNTGELFF	TGTGCCAGATTTACTAGCGGGACGCGGAACACCGGGGAGCTGTTTTTT
TRBV20-1	NA	NA	TRBJ2-5	CSASHMETQYF	TGCAGTGCTTCACATATGGAGACCCAGTACTTC
TRBV12-3/TRBV12-4	NA	TRBD1	TRBJ2-7	CASRRDSFYEQYF	TGTGCCAGCAGACGGGACAGCTTCTACGAGCAGTACTTC
TRBV19	NA	TRBD1	TRBJ2-5	CASSMDRGAETQYF	TGTGCCAGTAGTATGGACAGGGGAGCGGAGACCCAGTACTTC
TRBV14	NA	TRBD1	TRBJ2-3	CASSPLKYRGQGTDTQYF	TGTGCCAGCAGCCCTCTCAAATACAGGGGGCAGGGGACAGATACGCAGTATTTT
TRBV3-1/TRBV3-2	few	NA	TRBJ2-1	CASRQGWDNEQFF	TGTGCCAGCAGACAGGGATGGGACAATGAGCAGTTCTTC
TRBV6-5	NA	NA	TRBJ1-6	CASSQGYYNSPLHF	TGTGCCAGCAGTCAGGGCTACTATAATTCACCCCTCCACTTT
TRBV10-3	NA	TRBD2	TRBJ2-2	CAITSGLAGERGAGELFF	TGTGCCATCACCTCGGGACTAGCGGGAGAAAGAGGGGCCGGGGAGCTGTTTTTT
TRBV28	few	NA	TRBJ1-2	CASINLGGGANYGYTF	TGTGCCAGCATTAACTTAGGGGGTGGAGCTAACTATGGCTACACCTTC
TRBV6-2/TRBV6-3	NA	TRBD2	TRBJ2-1	CASSSRLAGVSEQFF	TGTGCCAGCAGCTCCAGACTAGCGGGAGTAAGTGAGCAGTTCTTC
TRBV2	few	TRBD2	TRBJ2-5	CASSEDSGSGETQYF	TGTGCCAGCAGTGAAGATAGCGGGAGCGGGGAGACCCAGTACTTC
TRBV6-5	NA	NA	TRBJ2-5	CASSYSWGTGRETQYF	TGTGCCAGCAGTTACTCCTGGGGGACTGGGAGAGAGACCCAGTACTTC